The 8 T cell receptor beta chains below come from one sample, sequenced in a study of identifying expanded T cells in peripheral blood. Libraries were prepared by immunoSEQ multiplex PCR; TCRdb keeps only in-frame clonotypes and omits some of them. The table lists about 80,000 clones, 88% of them singletons, with over 15% in the top ten. The sequenced material came from blood. Source of these receptors: a person aged 18 to 75 in good health.

This chain links TRBV2 with TRBJ1-1; unclear D gene. The CDR3 sequence is 12 residues long. Germline V CDR1 and CDR2: SNHLY, FYNNEI. Trimming removed 4 bases from V and 5 bases from J, with 8 bases in between. CDR3 protein: CASSARGTEAFF. In nucleotides, the CDR3 is TGTGCCAGCAGTGCCCGCGGGACTGAAGCTTTCTTT.

The J gene is TRBJ1-1, the V gene TRBV10-3; D is perhaps TRBD1 (5 bases). The CDR3 has 14 residues. Germline V gene sequence: CDR1 ENHRY, CDR2 SYGVKD. The V end was cut by 1 base, the J end by 1 base, with 7 bases between. The DNA for the CDR3 is TGTGCCATCAGTGAGTGGACAACGAACACTGAAGCTTTCTTT. This sequence encodes CAISEWTTNTEAFF.

The chain joins TRBV7-2 to TRBJ2-1; D remains ambiguous. The germline V gene encodes CDR1 SGHTA and CDR2 FQGNSA. Deletions cut 1 base from V and 4 bases from J, with 11 bases between. The CDR3 runs to 15 residues. The CDR3 loop is CASSLDGQDYNEQFF. The CDR3 nucleotides read TGTGCCAGCAGCTTAGACGGGCAGGATTACAATGAGCAGTTCTTC. Supplemented by reference TRBV7-2 and TRBJ2-1, the full variable domain reads GAGVSQSPSNKVTEKGKDVELRCDPISGHTALYWYRQSLGQGLEFLIYFQGNSAPDKSGLPSDRFSAERTGGSVSTLTIQRTQQEDSAVYLCASSLDGQDYNEQFFGPGTRLTVL.

The chain has TRBV18 and TRBJ1-4; 7 bases match TRBD1. The germline V gene encodes CDR1 KGHSH and CDR2 LQKENI. The CDR3 is made up of 15 amino acids. V was pared by 3 bases and J by 5 bases, with 6 bases of the junction left unmatched. CDR3 in DNA: TGTGCCAGCTCACCGTCGACAGGGCCGAATGAAAAACTGTTTTTT. Translated, it gives CASSPSTGPNEKLFF.

The chain uses TRBV19 and TRBJ2-1, with TRBD2 matching over 10 bases. V trimming: 5 bases; J trimming: 7 bases; junction bases outside the gene matches: 11. Per germline, CDR1 LNHDA and CDR2 SQIVND (reference sequence). The CDR3 has 16 amino acids. CDR3 region: CASSGLSGGIGNEQFF. The CDR3 coding sequence is TGTGCCAGTAGTGGGCTTAGCGGGGGGATTGGGAATGAGCAGTTCTTC. Variable domain in full (rest from reference TRBV19 and TRBJ2-1): DGGITQSPKYLFRKEGQNVTLSCEQNLNHDAMYWYRQDPGQGLRLIYYSQIVNDFQKGDIAEGYSVSREKKESFPLTVTSAQKNPTAFYLCASSGLSGGIGNEQFFGPGTRLTVL.

The chain links TRBV27 to TRBJ2-2; D is perhaps TRBD2 (6 bases). Trimming left V 1 base short and J 1 base short, with 10 bases between. CDR1 and CDR2 (germline): MNHEY, SMNVEV (reference sequence). CDR3 length equals 16 residues. The CDR3 sequence is CASSLLGTLNTGELFF. CDR3 nucleotides: TGTGCCAGCAGTTTATTAGGGACTTTGAACACCGGGGAGCTGTTTTTT.

This sequence joins TRBV28 and TRBJ2-2, with a tentative D call TRBD2 (6 bases). With 4 bases removed from V and 1 base from J, the gap between germline ends came to 10 bases. The CDR3 extends over 15 amino acids. The germline gives CDR1 MDHEN, CDR2 SYDVKM. The CDR3 sequence: CASSSAGMNTGELFF. CDR3 bases: TGTGCCAGCAGTTCCGCGGGGATGAACACCGGGGAGCTGTTTTTT.

The genes are TRBV5-8 and TRBJ1-1; no firm D call. The CDR3 runs to 13 residues. Germline V gene lookup returns CDR1 SGHTS and CDR2 YDEGEE. Trimming left V 3 bases short and J 5 bases short, with 11 bases between. The CDR3, as DNA: TGTGCCAGCAGCTCGGACCCGAAAACTGAAGCTTTCTTT. Translation: CASSSDPKTEAFF.